This TCR beta chain was obtained from a study of tumor and adjacent non-tumor tissue in lung cancer. Overall study context: Approximately 4.2 million productive TCRbeta reads were obtained per sample on average. Study-wide findings and caveats: Compared with tumor, normal lung showed significantly lower TCR diversity.

CDR3 length: 14 residues. A modified ARM-PCR protocol with three rounds of nested PCR amplified TCRbeta. TCRdb analysed the multiplex PCR reads with MiXCR anew, one entry per CDR3 protein. This repertoire shows roughly 75,000 distinct CDR3 sequences, around four fifths found once; its top ten account for approximately 12%. A remark on this clonotype: Its antigen remains unknown. At one boundary the junction diverges from the germline segment, which might be a read error.

This sample's RNA came from whole unsorted tissue. The material sequenced was lung tumor tissue. The receptor was isolated from a woman aged 45-65 years with non-small cell lung cancer. The chain employs TRBV12-3 or TRBV12-4 and TRBJ2-7; D perhaps matches TRBD2 (5 bases). Here the CDR3 reads CASSLGEREFEQYF. As DNA, the CDR3 is TGTGCCAGCAGTTTAGGCGAGAGGGAGTTCGAGCAATACTTC.